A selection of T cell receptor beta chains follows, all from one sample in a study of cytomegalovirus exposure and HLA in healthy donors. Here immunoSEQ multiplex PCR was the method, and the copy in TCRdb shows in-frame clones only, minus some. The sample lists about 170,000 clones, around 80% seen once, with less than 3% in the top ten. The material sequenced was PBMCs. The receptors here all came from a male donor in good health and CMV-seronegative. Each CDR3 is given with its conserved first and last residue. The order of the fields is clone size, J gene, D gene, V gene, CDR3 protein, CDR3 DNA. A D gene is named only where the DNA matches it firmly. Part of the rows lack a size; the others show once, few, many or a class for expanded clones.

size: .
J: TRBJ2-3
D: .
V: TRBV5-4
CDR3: CASSLGSGPSTDTQYF
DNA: TGTGCCAGCAGCTTGGGTAGCGGCCCTAGCACAGATACGCAGTATTTT

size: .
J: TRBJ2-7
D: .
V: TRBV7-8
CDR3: CASSPYPGQGDYEQYF
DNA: TGTGCCAGCAGCCCTTACCCGGGACAAGGGGATTACGAGCAGTACTTC

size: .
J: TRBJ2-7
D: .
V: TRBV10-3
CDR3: CAISETGQQYF
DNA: TGTGCCATCAGTGAGACAGGGCAGCAGTACTTC

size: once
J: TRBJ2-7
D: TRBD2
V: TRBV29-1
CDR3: CSVEDTSGRAHEQYF
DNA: TGCAGCGTTGAAGATACTAGCGGGAGGGCCCACGAGCAGTACTTC

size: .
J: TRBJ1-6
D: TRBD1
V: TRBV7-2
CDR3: CASSLTTGFSPLHF
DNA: TGTGCCAGCAGCCTAACGACAGGGTTTTCACCCCTCCACTTT

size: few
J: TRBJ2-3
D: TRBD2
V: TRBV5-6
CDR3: CASSLEGLDSTDTQYF
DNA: TGTGCCAGCAGCTTGGAGGGACTAGATTCCACAGATACGCAGTATTTT

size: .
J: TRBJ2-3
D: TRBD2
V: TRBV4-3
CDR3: CASSQDQREFDTQYF
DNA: TGCGCCAGCAGCCAAGATCAGCGGGAGTTTGATACGCAGTATTTT

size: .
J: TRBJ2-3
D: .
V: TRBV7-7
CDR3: CASSWSGSTDTQYF
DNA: TGTGCTAGCAGCTGGTCAGGGAGCACAGATACGCAGTATTTT

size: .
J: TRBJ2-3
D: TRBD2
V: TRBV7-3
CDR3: CASSYQTSGTDTQYF
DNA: TGTGCCAGCAGCTACCAGACTAGCGGCACAGATACGCAGTATTTT

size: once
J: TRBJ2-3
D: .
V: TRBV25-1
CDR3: CASSELGGGYTDTQYF
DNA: TGTGCCAGCAGTGAATTGGGGGGGGGCTACACAGATACGCAGTATTTT

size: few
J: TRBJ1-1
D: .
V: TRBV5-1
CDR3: CASSPDSLDTEAFF
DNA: TGCGCCAGCAGCCCGGACAGTCTGGACACTGAAGCTTTCTTT

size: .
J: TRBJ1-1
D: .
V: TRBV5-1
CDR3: CASSREGGILNTEAFF
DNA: TGCGCCAGCAGCAGGGAGGGGGGAATACTGAACACTGAAGCTTTCTTT

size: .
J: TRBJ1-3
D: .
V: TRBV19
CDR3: CASSRTARGGGNTIYF
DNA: TGTGCCAGTAGCCGGACGGCGCGGGGGGGTGGAAACACCATATATTTT

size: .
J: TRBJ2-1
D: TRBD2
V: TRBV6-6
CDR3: CASRPSGSSYNEQFF
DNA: TGTGCCAGCAGGCCAAGCGGGAGCTCCTACAATGAGCAGTTCTTC

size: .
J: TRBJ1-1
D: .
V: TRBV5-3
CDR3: CARSLSGNTEAFF
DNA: TGTGCCAGAAGCTTGTCGGGAAACACTGAAGCTTTCTTT

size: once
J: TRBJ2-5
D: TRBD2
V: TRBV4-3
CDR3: CASSQVIGEGETQYF
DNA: TGCGCCAGCAGCCAAGTGATCGGGGAGGGAGAGACCCAGTACTTC

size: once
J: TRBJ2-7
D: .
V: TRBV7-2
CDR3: CASSFNERGEQYF
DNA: TGTGCCAGCAGCTTCAACGAGCGAGGCGAGCAGTACTTC

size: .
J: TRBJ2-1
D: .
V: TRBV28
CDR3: CASTEEAPYNEQFF
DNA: TGTGCCAGCACTGAGGAGGCTCCCTACAATGAGCAGTTCTTC

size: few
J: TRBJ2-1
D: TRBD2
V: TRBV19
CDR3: CASSTQAGVRDEQFF
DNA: TGTGCCAGTAGTACACAAGCGGGAGTGCGCGATGAGCAGTTCTTC

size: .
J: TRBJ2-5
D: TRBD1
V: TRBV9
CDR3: CASSVLTGEETQYF
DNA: TGTGCCAGCAGCGTCTTGACAGGGGAAGAGACCCAGTACTTC

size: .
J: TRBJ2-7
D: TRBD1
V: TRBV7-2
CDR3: CASRLSGTGSSYEQYF
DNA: TGTGCCAGCAGGTTATCCGGGACAGGGTCCTCCTACGAGCAGTACTTC

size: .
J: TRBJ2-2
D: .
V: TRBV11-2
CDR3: CASSLDSGELFF
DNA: TGTGCCAGCAGCTTAGATTCTGGGGAGCTGTTTTTT

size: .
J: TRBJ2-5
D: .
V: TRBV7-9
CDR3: CASSLGQNQETQYF
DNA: TGTGCCAGCAGCTTAGGACAGAACCAAGAGACCCAGTACTTC

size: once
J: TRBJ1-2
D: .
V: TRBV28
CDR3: CASSLRGYGYTF
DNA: TGTGCCAGCAGTTTACGGGGTTATGGCTACACCTTC

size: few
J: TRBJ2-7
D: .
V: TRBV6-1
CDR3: CASSDRDNDYEQYF
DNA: TGTGCCAGCAGTGACCGGGACAACGACTACGAGCAGTACTTC

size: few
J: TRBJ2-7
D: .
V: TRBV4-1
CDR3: CASSPLTGTVYEQYF
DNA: TGCGCCAGCAGCCCCCTTACAGGGACGGTATACGAGCAGTACTTC

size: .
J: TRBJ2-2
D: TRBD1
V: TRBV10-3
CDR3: CAITGDRDDGELFF
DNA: TGTGCCATCACCGGGGACAGGGATGACGGGGAGCTGTTTTTT

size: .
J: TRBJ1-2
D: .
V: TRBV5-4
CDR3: CASSFPARSNYGYPF
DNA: TGTGCCAGCAGCTTCCCCGCTCGATCTAACTATGGCTACCCCTTC

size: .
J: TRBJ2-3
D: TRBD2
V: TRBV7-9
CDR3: CASSLGLAGSTDTQYF
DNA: TGTGCCAGCAGCTTAGGACTAGCGGGGAGCACAGATACGCAGTATTTT

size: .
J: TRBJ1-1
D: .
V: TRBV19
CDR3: CASSTYSTGNTEAFF
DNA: TGTGCCAGTAGTACCTACTCGACAGGGAACACTGAAGCTTTCTTT

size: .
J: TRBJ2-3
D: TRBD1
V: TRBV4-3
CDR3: CASSPTGGTDTQYF
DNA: TGCGCCAGCAGCCCGACAGGGGGTACAGATACGCAGTATTTT

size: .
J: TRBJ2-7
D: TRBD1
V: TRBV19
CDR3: CASSTQGARSYEQYF
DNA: TGTGCCAGTAGTACGCAGGGGGCAAGGTCCTACGAGCAGTACTTC

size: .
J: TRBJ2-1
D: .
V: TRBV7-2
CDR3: CASSLVAGKGNEQFF
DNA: TGTGCCAGCAGCTTAGTGGCAGGCAAAGGCAATGAGCAGTTCTTC

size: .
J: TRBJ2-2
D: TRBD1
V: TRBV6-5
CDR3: CASRLTGAPTGELFF
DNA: TGTGCCAGCAGGCTAACAGGGGCCCCCACCGGGGAGCTGTTTTTT

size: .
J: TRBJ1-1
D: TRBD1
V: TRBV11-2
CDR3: CASSSTNRGPWNTEAFF
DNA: TGTGCCAGCAGCTCGACCAACAGGGGGCCGTGGAACACTGAAGCTTTCTTT

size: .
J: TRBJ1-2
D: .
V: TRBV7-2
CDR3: CASSLVRQDYGYTF
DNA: TGTGCCAGCAGCTTAGTTAGACAGGACTATGGCTACACCTTC

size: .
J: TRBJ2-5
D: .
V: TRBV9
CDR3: CASSVEGQRQETQYF
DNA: TGTGCCAGCAGCGTAGAAGGACAACGCCAAGAGACCCAGTACTTC

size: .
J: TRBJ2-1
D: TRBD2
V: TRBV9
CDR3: CASSVDPGGSMNEQFF
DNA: TGTGCCAGCAGCGTAGACCCCGGGGGGAGCATGAATGAGCAGTTCTTC

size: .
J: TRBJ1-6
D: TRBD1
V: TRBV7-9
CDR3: CSSSLTDRGFSPLHF
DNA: TGTTCCAGCAGCTTAACAGACAGGGGGTTCTCACCCCTCCACTTT

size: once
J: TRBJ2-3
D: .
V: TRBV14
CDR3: CASSQGGVGTDTQYF
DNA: TGTGCCAGCAGCCAAGGCGGGGTCGGAACAGATACGCAGTATTTT

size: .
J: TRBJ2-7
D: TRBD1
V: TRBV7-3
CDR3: CASSPRGDSNDEQYF
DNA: TGTGCCAGCAGCCCGCGAGGGGACAGCAATGACGAGCAGTACTTC

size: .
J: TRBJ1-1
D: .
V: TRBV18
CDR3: CASSPATSTEAFF
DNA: TGTGCCAGCTCACCCGCGACATCTACTGAAGCTTTCTTT

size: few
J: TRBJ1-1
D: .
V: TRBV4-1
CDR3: CASSQGQGGRFEAFF
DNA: TGCGCCAGCAGCCAAGGTCAGGGAGGCAGGTTTGAAGCTTTCTTT

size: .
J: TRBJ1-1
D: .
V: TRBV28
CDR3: CASSTATGNTEAFF
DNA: TGTGCCAGCAGTACCGCGACAGGGAACACTGAAGCTTTCTTT

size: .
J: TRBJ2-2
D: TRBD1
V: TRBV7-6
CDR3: CASSYRPGQGVAGELFF
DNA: TGTGCCAGCAGCTATCGACCGGGACAGGGTGTAGCCGGGGAGCTGTTTTTT

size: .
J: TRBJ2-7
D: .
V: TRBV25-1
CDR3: CASSPQGTSYEQYF
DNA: TGTGCCAGCAGTCCCCAGGGGACCTCCTACGAGCAGTACTTC

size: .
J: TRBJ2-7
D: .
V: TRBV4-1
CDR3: CASSQGPGLNSYEQYF
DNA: TGCGCCAGCAGCCAAGGACCGGGACTTAACTCCTACGAGCAGTACTTC

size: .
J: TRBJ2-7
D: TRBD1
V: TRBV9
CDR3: CASSVGHRGLSYEQYF
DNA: TGTGCCAGCAGCGTAGGCCACAGGGGTCTCTCCTACGAGCAGTACTTC

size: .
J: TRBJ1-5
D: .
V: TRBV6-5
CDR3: CASSYSRGTFEAQHF
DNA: TGTGCCAGCAGTTACTCAAGGGGTACCTTCGAAGCCCAGCATTTT

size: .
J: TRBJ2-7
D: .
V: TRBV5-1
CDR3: CASSRGTYEQYF
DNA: TGCGCCAGCAGCAGAGGGACCTACGAGCAGTACTTC

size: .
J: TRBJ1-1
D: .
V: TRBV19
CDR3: CASSIQMGGSSEAFF
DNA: TGTGCCAGTAGTATACAGATGGGCGGGTCCAGTGAAGCTTTCTTT

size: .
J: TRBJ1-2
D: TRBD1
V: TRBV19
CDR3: CASSILGQLNYGYTF
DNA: TGTGCCAGTAGTATCCTGGGACAGCTAAACTATGGCTACACCTTC

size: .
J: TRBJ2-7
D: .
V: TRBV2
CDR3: CASSTLLPQDSYEQYF
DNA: TGTGCCAGCAGTACACTACTTCCACAGGACTCCTACGAGCAGTACTTC

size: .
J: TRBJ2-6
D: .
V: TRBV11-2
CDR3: CASSLEPAGANVLTF
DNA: TGTGCCAGCAGCTTAGAGCCGGCTGGGGCCAACGTCCTGACTTTC